Below, 21 T cell receptor beta chains from the same sample are listed, as sequenced in a study of vaccination effects on CD4 cells after COVID-19. Antigen-specific CD4+ T cells were expanded with viral peptide pools in the ViraFEST assay before sequencing. At the end of around eleven days of culture, CD4+ T cells were isolated. The participants, recipients of two vaccine doses, got either BNT162b2 or mRNA-1273. Profiling relied on immunoSEQ multiplex PCR, and the TCRdb table lists in-frame clones only, not all of them. The sample holds tens of thousands of clones, approximately 71% seen once. Their specific antigens are unknown. The material sequenced was CD4+ T cells from PBMCs cultured with HCoV-NL63 spike peptides, taken after COVID-19 vaccination. These receptors were obtained from a human donor who received a COVID-19 vaccine.

The V call is TRBV5-8, the J call TRBJ1-5; no clear D. The V and J ends lost 9 bases and 2 bases respectively, with 12 bases between them. Per germline, CDR1 SGHTS and CDR2 YDEGEE. The CDR3 has 13 amino acids. The CDR3 protein is CATQSEGNQPQHF. CDR3 coding DNA: TGTGCCACCCAATCAGAGGGCAATCAGCCCCAGCATTTT.

The rearrangement joins TRBV5-5 to TRBJ1-5; no clear D gene. V lost 5 bases, J lost 2 bases, and 17 bases lay in between. The V gene's germline CDR1 is SGHKS and CDR2 YYEKEE (reference sequence). The CDR3 covers 16 residues. DNA for the CDR3: TGTGCCAGCAGTGCACTAGGGCCGGCGGGCAATCAGCCCCAGCATTTT. This encodes CASSALGPAGNQPQHF.

This sequence joins TRBV6-2 or TRBV6-3 and TRBJ2-3; TRBD2 matches at 7 bases. The germline V gene has CDR1 MNHEY and CDR2 SVGEGT. The V segment lost 2 bases and the J segment 4 bases; nucleotides outside the gene matches: 15. The CDR3 has 18 residues. The CDR3 DNA reads TGTGCCAGCAGTTACCCGAGCGCGGGAGCGGTGGGCCCAGATACGCAGTATTTT. This sequence encodes CASSYPSAGAVGPDTQYF.

This chain joins TRBV6-5 and TRBJ2-3, with TRBD1 identical over 9 bases. The J segment lost 3 bases and the V segment lost 2 bases, leaving 6 bases of the junction unmatched. The CDR3 contains 16 residues. CDR1 MNHEY and CDR2 SVGAGI come from the germline V gene. The CDR3 region is CASSYDGDRGTDTQYF. The CDR3, as DNA: TGTGCCAGCAGTTACGATGGAGACAGGGGGACAGATACGCAGTATTTT.

The CDR3 sequence is CASSLWNPGTGEKLFF. As DNA, the CDR3 is TGCGCCAGCAGCCTGTGGAATCCCGGGACAGGGGAAAAACTGTTTTTT. The V and J genes are TRBV5-1 and TRBJ1-4; 9 bases agree with TRBD1. With V trimmed by 4 bases and J by 8 bases, 12 bases remained unmatched. CDR3 size: 16 residues. CDR1 is SGHRS and CDR2 is YFSETQ in the germline V gene.

The chain couples TRBV9 to TRBJ2-1; 8 positions match TRBD2. The trim removed 0 bases at V and 3 bases at J, leaving 2 bases unmatched. The CDR3 covers 15 residues. Germline values: CDR1 SGDLS, CDR2 YYNGEE. The CDR3 protein is CASSVVGTSYNEQFF. In DNA, the CDR3 is TGTGCCAGCAGCGTAGTTGGGACTAGCTACAATGAGCAGTTCTTC.

The chain couples TRBV18 to TRBJ1-6; D unresolved. V lost 4 bases, J lost 7 bases, and 5 bases lay in between. Germline V CDR1 and CDR2: KGHSH, LQKENI. The CDR3 is made up of 12 amino acids. The CDR3 is CASSLGNSPLHF. The CDR3 DNA follows: TGTGCCAGCTCACTAGGGAATTCACCCCTCCACTTT.

The chain carries TRBV5-8 and TRBJ2-3, with D maybe TRBD1 (5 bases). The CDR3 runs to 15 residues. Between the trimmed V and J ends, which lost 3 bases and 1 base, there was a span of 12 bases. The germline gives CDR1 SGHTS, CDR2 YDEGEE. DNA of the CDR3: TGTGCCAGCAGCTCGTGGGGCGCCGGCACAGATACGCAGTATTTT. Protein sequence: CASSSWGAGTDTQYF.

This chain connects TRBV18 to TRBJ1-5; TRBD1 might be the D (6 bases). This CDR3 spans 16 amino acids. V lost 0 bases, J lost 3 bases, and 12 bases lay in between. Looked up from germline, CDR1 is KGHSH and CDR2 is LQKENI. The CDR3 reads CASSPPGGGLNQPQHF. The CDR3 DNA is TGTGCCAGCTCACCACCGGGAGGGGGTCTCAATCAGCCCCAGCATTTT.

The chain employs TRBV5-6 and TRBJ2-3; D may be TRBD2 (6 bases). This CDR3 spans 15 amino acids. The germline V gene encodes CDR1 SGHDT and CDR2 YYEEEE. The V gene lost 1 base and the J gene lost 1 base, with 10 bases spanning the gap. CDR3 in amino acids: CASSLPGEGTDTQYF. In DNA form, the CDR3 reads TGTGCCAGCAGCTTGCCGGGAGAAGGCACAGATACGCAGTATTTT.

This clone came up a few times. The rearrangement links TRBV2 to TRBJ1-2; D gene ambiguous. V dropped 1 base and J dropped 5 bases, with 8 bases sitting between them. In germline, CDR1 is SNHLY, CDR2 FYNNEI. The CDR3 is 13 residues long. The CDR3 DNA reads TGTGCCAGCAGTGAAGACGGGAGGTATGGCTACACCTTC. This codes for CASSEDGRYGYTF.

This clone was picked up a small number of times. The chain carries TRBV5-4 and TRBJ2-1, with TRBD2 identical over 11 bases. Germline CDR1 reads SGHNT; CDR2 reads YYREEE (reference sequence). J lost 4 bases, V lost 6 bases, and 6 bases had no gene match. CDR3 length equals 15 residues. The CDR3 spells CASTSGTSGYNEQFF. The CDR3 coding sequence is TGTGCCAGCACCTCCGGGACTAGCGGATACAATGAGCAGTTCTTC.

The CDR3 region is CASSLAVDTQYF. CDR3 DNA sequence: TGTGCCAGCAGCTTGGCCGTAGATACGCAGTATTTT. The V call is TRBV5-5, the J call TRBJ2-3; D is unclear. The V and J ends lost 0 bases and 5 bases respectively, with 4 bases between them. The CDR3 runs 12 residues. CDR1 is SGHKS, CDR2 YYEKEE, per germline (reference sequence).

The chain combines TRBV5-1 with TRBJ1-2, with D hard to call. Germline CDR1 SGHRS, CDR2 YFSETQ. This CDR3 is 13 amino acids long. Trimming left V 7 bases short and J 4 bases short, with 14 bases between. The CDR3, as DNA: TGCGCCAGCGGATCGAGGGAAGGCTATGGCTACACCTTC. It translates to CASGSREGYGYTF.

The rearrangement uses TRBV5-1 and TRBJ2-5; no clear D gene. Trimming cost V 0 bases and J 5 bases, with 8 bases left between them. The CDR3 consists of 13 residues. From germline, CDR1 is SGHRS and CDR2 YFSETQ. The chain's CDR3 is CASSLGGVETQYF. CDR3 DNA: TGCGCCAGCAGCTTGGGTGGGGTGGAGACCCAGTACTTC.

The V call is TRBV7-8, the J call TRBJ1-3, with 9 positions matching TRBD1. The germline V gene encodes CDR1 SGHVS and CDR2 FQNEAQ. CDR3 size: 15 residues. The V segment lost 5 bases and the J segment 2 bases; nucleotides outside the gene matches: 4. The CDR3 bases are TGTGCCAGCAGCCCACGACAGGGGGCTGGAAACACCATATATTTT. It encodes CASSPRQGAGNTIYF.

This rearrangement joins TRBV5-1 to TRBJ2-6; tentatively, D is TRBD1 (6 bases). CDR3 size: 15 residues. V was trimmed by 2 bases and J by 4 bases, leaving 10 bases between them. Germline loops: CDR1 SGHRS, CDR2 YFSETQ. The CDR3 region has the DNA TGCGCCAGCAGCTTACAGGGCACCGGGGCCAACGTCCTGACTTTC. This sequence encodes CASSLQGTGANVLTF. Drawing the rest from reference TRBV5-1 and TRBJ2-6, the complete variable domain is KAGVTQTPRYLIKTRGQQVTLSCSPISGHRSVSWYQQTPGQGLQFLFEYFSETQRNKGNFPGRFSGRQFSNSRSEMNVSTLELGDSALYLCASSLQGTGANVLTFGAGSRLTVL.

This clone has only a few counts. V and J are TRBV12-3 or TRBV12-4 and TRBJ2-5; D is unclear. The V end lost 4 bases, the J end lost 5 bases, and 5 bases lay between the germline ends. CDR3 length: 11 amino acids. The CDR3 sequence: CASSWAETQYF. Here the CDR3 DNA reads TGTGCCAGCAGTTGGGCCGAGACCCAGTACTTC.

The V call is TRBV3-1 (or the pseudogene TRBV3-2), the J call TRBJ1-5; D possibly corresponds to TRBD1 (5 bases). CDR3 length: 16 residues. V dropped 2 bases and J dropped 7 bases, with 18 bases sitting between them. The germline V gene encodes CDR1 LGHDT and CDR2 YNNKEL (reference sequence). CDR3 protein: CASSQTGTQGRQPQHF. The CDR3 bases are TGTGCCAGCAGCCAAACCGGGACCCAGGGCAGACAGCCCCAGCATTTT.

The V and J genes are TRBV6-2 or TRBV6-3 and TRBJ1-5; tentatively, D is TRBD1 (5 bases). Per germline, CDR1 MNHEY and CDR2 SVGEGT. There are 15 residues in the CDR3. With 2 bases removed from V and 1 base from J, the gap between germline ends came to 9 bases. CDR3 amino acids: CASSYRDGSNQPQHF. In DNA form, the CDR3 reads TGTGCCAGCAGTTACAGGGACGGAAGCAATCAGCCCCAGCATTTT.

The V call is TRBV30, the J call TRBJ1-3; no clear D. CDR1 and CDR2 from the germline V gene are GTSNPN and SVGIG (reference sequence). Trimming left V 4 bases short and J 4 bases short, with 8 bases between. CDR3 length equals 12 residues. CDR3 bases: TGTGCCTGGACCGGGAGGGGAAACACCATATATTTT. Its protein product is CAWTGRGNTIYF.